This T cell receptor gamma chain was obtained from a study of γδ T cells in repeated Plasmodium falciparum infection. Study-wide context: Four controlled malaria infections with P. falciparum NF54 spanned less than 800 days. Malian repertoires were sampled cross-sectionally without transmission and longitudinally through febrile malaria. Each infection was followed by sampling at 21 days, plus baseline and some pre-infection draws. Study results and limitations: Waves of new clonotype selection appeared after repeated controlled infections in Vdelta2-negative, largely Vdelta1+, gammadelta T cells.

Flow sorting of PBMC yielded separate Vgamma9/Vdelta2+ and Vdelta2-negative gammadelta T cell populations for bulk repertoire analysis. Germline V lookup: CDR1 GITISATS, CDR2 ISYDGTV (reference sequence). The junction had 7 bases not matched to a gene; V was cut back by 4 bases and J by 7 bases. CDR3 size: 16 residues. The table lists this clone with many counts. Its antigen is not known. A far larger clone is a single base away, which makes a read error likely. The sample contains more than one DNA sequence encoding this CDR3. TCRdb re-processed the multiplex PCR reads via CATT. Of 12,000 to 15,000 gamma-chain clones detected, 1.5% to 2% appear once; the ten largest clones hold 25% to 30%.

The clonotype comes from a pool of human donors (malaria-infected and uninfected, not separated). The rearrangement links TRGV9 to TRGJP. The specimen sequenced was gamma-delta T cells from blood. DNA for the CDR3: TGTGCCTTGTGGGACCTTCAGGAGTTGGGCAAAAAAATCAAGGTATTT. It is translated as CALWDLQELGKKIKVF.